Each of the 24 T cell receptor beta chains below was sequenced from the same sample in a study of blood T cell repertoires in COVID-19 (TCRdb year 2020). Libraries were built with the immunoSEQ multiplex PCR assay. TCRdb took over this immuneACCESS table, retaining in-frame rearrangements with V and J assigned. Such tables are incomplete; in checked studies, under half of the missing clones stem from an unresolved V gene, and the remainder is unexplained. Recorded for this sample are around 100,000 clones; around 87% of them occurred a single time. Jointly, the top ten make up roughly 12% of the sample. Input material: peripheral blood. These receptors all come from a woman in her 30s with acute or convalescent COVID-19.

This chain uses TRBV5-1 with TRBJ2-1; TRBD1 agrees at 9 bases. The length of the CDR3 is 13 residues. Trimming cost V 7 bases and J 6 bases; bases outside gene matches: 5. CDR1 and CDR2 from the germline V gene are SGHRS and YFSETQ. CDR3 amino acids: CASGDRVGNEQFF. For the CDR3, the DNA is TGCGCCAGCGGGGACAGGGTAGGCAATGAGCAGTTCTTC.

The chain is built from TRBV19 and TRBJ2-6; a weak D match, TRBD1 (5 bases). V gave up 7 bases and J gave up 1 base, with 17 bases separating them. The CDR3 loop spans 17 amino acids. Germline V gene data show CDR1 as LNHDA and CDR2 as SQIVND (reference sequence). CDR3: CASTAGPIPSGANVLTF. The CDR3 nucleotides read TGTGCCAGTACAGCAGGGCCAATCCCTTCTGGGGCCAACGTCCTGACTTTC.

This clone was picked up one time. CDR3 amino acids: CASSRPGPLYDQPQHF. The CDR3 DNA follows: TGTGCCAGCAGTCGCCCGGGTCCCCTTTATGATCAGCCCCAGCATTTT. This chain joins TRBV28 and TRBJ1-5; D is undetermined. Deletions cut 5 bases from V and 5 bases from J, with 19 bases between. The V gene's germline CDR1 is MDHEN and CDR2 SYDVKM. The CDR3 has 16 residues.

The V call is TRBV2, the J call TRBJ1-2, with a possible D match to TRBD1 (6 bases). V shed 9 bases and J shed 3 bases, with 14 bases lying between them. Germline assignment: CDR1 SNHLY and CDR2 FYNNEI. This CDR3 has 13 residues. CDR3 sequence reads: CARDTRGDYGYTF. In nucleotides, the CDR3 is TGTGCCAGGGACACCAGGGGTGACTATGGCTACACCTTC.

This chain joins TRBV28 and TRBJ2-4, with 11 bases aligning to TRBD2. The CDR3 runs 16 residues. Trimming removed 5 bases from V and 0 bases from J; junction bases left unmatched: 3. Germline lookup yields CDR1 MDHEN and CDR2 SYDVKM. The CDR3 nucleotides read TGTGCCAGCAGTAATAGCGGGAGGGGAGCCAAAAACATTCAGTACTTC. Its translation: CASSNSGRGAKNIQYF.

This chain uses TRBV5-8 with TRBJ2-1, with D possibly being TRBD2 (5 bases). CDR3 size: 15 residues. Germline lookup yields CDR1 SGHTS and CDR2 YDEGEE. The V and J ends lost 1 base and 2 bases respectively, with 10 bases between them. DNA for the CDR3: TGTGCCAGCAGCTTGCGGGGAAAAACCTACAATGAGCAGTTCTTC. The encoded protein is CASSLRGKTYNEQFF. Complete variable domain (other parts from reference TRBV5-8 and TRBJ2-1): EAGVTQSPTHLIKTRGQQATLRCSPISGHTSVYWYQQALGLGLQFLLWYDEGEERNRGNFPPRFSGRQFPNYSSELNVNALELEDSALYLCASSLRGKTYNEQFFGPGTRLTVL.

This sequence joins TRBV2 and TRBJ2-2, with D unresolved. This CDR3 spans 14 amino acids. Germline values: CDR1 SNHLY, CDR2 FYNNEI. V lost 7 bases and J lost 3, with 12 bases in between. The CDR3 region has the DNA TGTGCCAGCAATCTTGGCGGATACACCGGGGAGCTGTTTTTT. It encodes CASNLGGYTGELFF.

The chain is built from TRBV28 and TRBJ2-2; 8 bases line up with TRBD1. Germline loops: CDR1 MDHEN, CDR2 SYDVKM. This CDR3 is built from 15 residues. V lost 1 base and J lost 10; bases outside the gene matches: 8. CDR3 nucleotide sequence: TGTGCCAGCAGTTTATCCGGGACAGGCCCAGAGGAGCTGTTTTTT. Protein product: CASSLSGTGPEELFF. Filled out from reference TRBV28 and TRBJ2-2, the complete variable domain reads DVKVTQSSRYLVKRTGEKVFLECVQDMDHENMFWYRQDPGLGLRLIYFSYDVKMKEKGDIPEGYSVSREKKERFSLILESASTNQTSMYLCASSLSGTGPEELFFGEGSRLTVL.

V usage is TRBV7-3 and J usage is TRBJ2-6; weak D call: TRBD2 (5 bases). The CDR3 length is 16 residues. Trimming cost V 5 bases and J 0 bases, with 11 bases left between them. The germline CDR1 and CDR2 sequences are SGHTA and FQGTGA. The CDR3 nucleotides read TGTGCCAGCAGCCAGTCTGGGAGCTCTGGGGCCAACGTCCTGACTTTC. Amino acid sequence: CASSQSGSSGANVLTF.

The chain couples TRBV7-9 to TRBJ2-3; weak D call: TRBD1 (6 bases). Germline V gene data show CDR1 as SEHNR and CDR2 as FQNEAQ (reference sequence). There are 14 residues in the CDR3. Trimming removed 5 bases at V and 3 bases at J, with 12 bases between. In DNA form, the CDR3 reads TGTGCCAGCAGCGTCGACAGGACTACAGATACGCAGTATTTT. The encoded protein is CASSVDRTTDTQYF.

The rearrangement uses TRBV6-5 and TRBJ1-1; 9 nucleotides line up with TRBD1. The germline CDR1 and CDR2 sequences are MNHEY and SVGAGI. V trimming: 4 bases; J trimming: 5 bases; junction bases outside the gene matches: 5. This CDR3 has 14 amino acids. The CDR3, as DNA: TGTGCCAGCAGTTCGCGACAGGGGGGGACTGAAGCTTTCTTT. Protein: CASSSRQGGTEAFF.

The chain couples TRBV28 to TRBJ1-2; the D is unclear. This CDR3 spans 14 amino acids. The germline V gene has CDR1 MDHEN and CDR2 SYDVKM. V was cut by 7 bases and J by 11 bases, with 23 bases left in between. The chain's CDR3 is CASTPGYGMGGYTF. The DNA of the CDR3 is TGTGCCAGCACCCCCGGGTACGGGATGGGAGGATACACCTTC.

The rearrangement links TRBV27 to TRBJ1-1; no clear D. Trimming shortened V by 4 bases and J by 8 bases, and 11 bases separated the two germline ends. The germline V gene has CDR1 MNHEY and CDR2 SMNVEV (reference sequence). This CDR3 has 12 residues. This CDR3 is CASSSTSREAFF. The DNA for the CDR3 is TGTGCCAGCAGTTCCACGTCTAGGGAAGCTTTCTTT.

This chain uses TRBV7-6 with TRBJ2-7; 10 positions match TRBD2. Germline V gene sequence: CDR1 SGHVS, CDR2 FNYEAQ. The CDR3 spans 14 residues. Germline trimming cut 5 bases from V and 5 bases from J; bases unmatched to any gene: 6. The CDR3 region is CASSTLAGGDEQYF. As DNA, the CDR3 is TGTGCCAGCAGCACGTTAGCGGGGGGAGACGAGCAGTACTTC.

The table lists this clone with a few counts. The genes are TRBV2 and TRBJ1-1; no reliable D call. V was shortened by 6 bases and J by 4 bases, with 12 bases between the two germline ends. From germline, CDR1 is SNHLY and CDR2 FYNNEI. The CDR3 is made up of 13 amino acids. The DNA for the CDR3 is TGTGCCAGCAGCTACACTTCAGGCACTGAAGCTTTCTTT. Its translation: CASSYTSGTEAFF.

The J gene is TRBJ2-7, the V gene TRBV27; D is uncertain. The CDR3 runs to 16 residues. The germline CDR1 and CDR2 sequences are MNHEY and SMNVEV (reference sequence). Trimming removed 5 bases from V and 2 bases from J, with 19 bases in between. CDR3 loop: CASSPRPSIPAYEQYF. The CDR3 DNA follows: TGTGCCAGCAGTCCCCGCCCAAGTATTCCGGCCTACGAGCAGTACTTC.

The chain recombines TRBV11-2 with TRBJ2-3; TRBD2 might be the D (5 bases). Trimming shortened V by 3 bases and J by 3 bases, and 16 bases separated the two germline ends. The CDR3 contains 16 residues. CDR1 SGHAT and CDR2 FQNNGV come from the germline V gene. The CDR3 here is CASSLGIGGSTDTQYF. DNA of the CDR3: TGTGCCAGCAGCTTGGGGATTGGAGGTTCTACAGATACGCAGTATTTT.

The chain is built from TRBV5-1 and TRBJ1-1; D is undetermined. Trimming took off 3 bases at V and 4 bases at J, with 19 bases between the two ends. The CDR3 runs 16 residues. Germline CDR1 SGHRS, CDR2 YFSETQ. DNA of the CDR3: TGCGCCAGCAGCTCTTTGACCACGGTGGAGGTCACTGAAGCTTTCTTT. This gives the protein CASSSLTTVEVTEAFF.

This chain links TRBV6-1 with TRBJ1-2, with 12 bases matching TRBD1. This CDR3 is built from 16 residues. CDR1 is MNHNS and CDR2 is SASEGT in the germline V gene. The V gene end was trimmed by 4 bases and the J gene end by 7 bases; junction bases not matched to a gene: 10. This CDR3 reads CASSARRDRGRIGYTF. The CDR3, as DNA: TGTGCCAGCAGTGCACGCCGGGACAGGGGGCGGATTGGCTACACCTTC.

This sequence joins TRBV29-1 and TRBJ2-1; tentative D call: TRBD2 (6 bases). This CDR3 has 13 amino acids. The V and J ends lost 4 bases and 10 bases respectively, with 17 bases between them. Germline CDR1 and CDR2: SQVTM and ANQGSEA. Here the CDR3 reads CSVGGNEAREQFF. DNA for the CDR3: TGCAGCGTTGGCGGGAATGAGGCGAGGGAGCAGTTCTTC.

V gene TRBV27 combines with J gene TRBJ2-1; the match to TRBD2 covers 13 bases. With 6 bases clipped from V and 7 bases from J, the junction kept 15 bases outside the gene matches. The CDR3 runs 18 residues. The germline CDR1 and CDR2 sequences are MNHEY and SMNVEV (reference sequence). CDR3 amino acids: CASRLLAGGPSGENEQFF. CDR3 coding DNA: TGTGCCAGCAGATTACTAGCGGGGGGGCCTTCTGGGGAAAATGAGCAGTTCTTC.

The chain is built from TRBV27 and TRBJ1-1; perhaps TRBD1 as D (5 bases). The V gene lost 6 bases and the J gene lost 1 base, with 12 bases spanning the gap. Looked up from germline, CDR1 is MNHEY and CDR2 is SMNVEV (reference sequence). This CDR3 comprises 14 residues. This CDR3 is CASSERRGNTEAFF. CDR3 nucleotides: TGTGCCAGCAGCGAAAGGAGGGGGAACACTGAAGCTTTCTTT.

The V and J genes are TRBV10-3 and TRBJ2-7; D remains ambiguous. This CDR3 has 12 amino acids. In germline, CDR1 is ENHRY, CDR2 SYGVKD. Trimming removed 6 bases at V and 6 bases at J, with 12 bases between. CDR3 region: CAISPVLAEQYF. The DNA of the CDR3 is TGTGCCATCAGCCCCGTGTTGGCCGAGCAGTACTTC.

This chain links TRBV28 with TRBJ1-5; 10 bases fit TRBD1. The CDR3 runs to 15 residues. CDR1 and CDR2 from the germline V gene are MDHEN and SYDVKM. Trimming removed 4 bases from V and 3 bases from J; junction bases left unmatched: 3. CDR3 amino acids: CASSSGQGTNQPQHF. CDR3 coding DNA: TGTGCCAGCAGTTCGGGACAGGGGACCAATCAGCCCCAGCATTTT. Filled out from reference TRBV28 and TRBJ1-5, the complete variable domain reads DVKVTQSSRYLVKRTGEKVFLECVQDMDHENMFWYRQDPGLGLRLIYFSYDVKMKEKGDIPEGYSVSREKKERFSLILESASTNQTSMYLCASSSGQGTNQPQHFGDGTRLSIL.